The 11 T cell receptor beta chains given below trace back to one sample, sequenced in a study of tumor and adjacent non-tumor tissue in lung cancer. TCRbeta libraries were built with three rounds of nested PCR, modified from ARM-PCR. TCRdb redid the calling of the multiplex PCR reads with MiXCR, one entry per CDR3 protein. Seen here are under 250,000 distinct CDR3 sequences, roughly 70% observed once, and the top ten hold 25%. RNA was extracted from bulk tissue without any cell sorting. Sequenced sample: lung tumor tissue. These receptors were taken from a man aged 55 to 69 with non-small cell lung cancer.

For this clonotype: A much larger clone lies one base from this, so it may be a read error. The chain links TRBV12-3 or TRBV12-4 to TRBJ2-1; D assignment may be TRBD1 or TRBD2 (5 bases each). The CDR3 has 15 residues. DNA for the CDR3: TGTACCAGCAGTTTAGAAAGGGCAGGGAGCAATGAGCAGTTCTTC. Translated: CTSSLERAGSNEQFF.

The rearrangement links TRBV6-1 to TRBJ2-5; maybe TRBD2 (6 bases). Germline-derived CDR1 and CDR2 are MNHNS and SASEGT. V lost 6 bases and J 7 bases, leaving 15 bases between the germline ends. The CDR3 runs to 13 residues. CDR3 bases: TGTGCCAGCAGCGCAGCTTACGGGGGGACCCAGTACTTC. It translates to CASSAAYGGTQYF.

This clonotype occurred a few times. V and J are TRBV10-1 and TRBJ2-1; no reliable D call. The germline V gene has CDR1 WNHNN and CDR2 SYGVQD (reference sequence). This CDR3 is built from 16 residues. V was trimmed by 2 bases and J by 10 bases, leaving 21 bases between them. Here the CDR3 reads CASSEHRDGQPREQFF. The CDR3 DNA sequence: TGCGCCAGCAGTGAGCACCGAGACGGGCAACCGAGAGAGCAGTTCTTC.

As to this clonotype: This could be a read error, since a much larger clone is one nucleotide away. V and J are TRBV12-3 or TRBV12-4 and TRBJ1-3, with 7 bases fitting TRBD1. The V and J ends lost 7 bases and 6 bases, in that order; junction bases with no gene match: 3. CDR3 size: 12 residues. The CDR3 is CASNRGVNTIYF. The CDR3 nucleotides read TGTGCCAGCAACAGGGGTGTAAACACCATATATTTT.

Comment on this clonotype: A much larger clone lies a single base off, so this may be a read error. The CDR3 bases are TGTGCCAGCAGTGAATACCGGGAGGAGTACTTC. Protein: CASSEYREEYF. The J gene is TRBJ2-7, the V gene TRBV6-1; the match to TRBD2 covers 7 bases. With 2 bases clipped from V and 11 bases from J, the junction kept 3 bases outside the gene matches. This CDR3 contains 11 residues. In germline, CDR1 is MNHNS, CDR2 SASEGT.

The rearrangement links TRBV7-2 to TRBJ2-3; D is perhaps TRBD2 (7 bases). Trimming took off 8 bases at V and 7 bases at J, with 22 bases between the two ends. Germline CDR1 SGHTA, CDR2 FQGNSA. The CDR3 has 15 amino acids. Here the CDR3 reads CASGGLAGVLYTQYF. The CDR3 DNA follows: TGTGCCAGCGGGGGGCTGGCGGGAGTTCTGTATACGCAGTATTTT.

The rearrangement uses TRBV29-1 and TRBJ2-1; D is unresolved. CDR1 and CDR2 (germline): SQVTM, ANQGSEA. The V end was cut by 4 bases, the J end by 8 bases, with 9 bases between. The CDR3 is 11 residues long. CDR3 protein: CSVGLGHEQFF. Here the CDR3 DNA reads TGCAGCGTTGGTCTCGGCCATGAGCAGTTCTTC.

For this clonotype: In this CDR3 the conserved last residue, phenylalanine or tryptophan, is missing, so a read error is likely. J is TRBJ1-6 and V is TRBV6-5; 8 positions agree with TRBD1. CDR1 MNHEY and CDR2 SVGAGI come from the germline V gene. The CDR3 runs to 17 residues. J lost 8 bases, V lost 2 bases, and 11 bases had no gene match. The CDR3 bases are TGTGCCAGCAGTTACGCGGGAACAGGGGGATGGGATTCACCCCTCCACTCT. As protein: CASSYAGTGGWDSPLHS.

The chain carries TRBV11-2 and TRBJ2-7; D unclear. CDR1 is SGHAT and CDR2 is FQNNGV in the germline V gene. There are 11 residues in the CDR3. Between the trimmed V and J ends, which lost 7 bases and 7 bases, there was a span of 11 bases. DNA for the CDR3: TGTGCCAGCAACTGGAGCAGGGAGCAGTACTTC. Translation gives CASNWSREQYF.

The V and J genes are TRBV5-1 and TRBJ2-5; D gene unclear. The CDR3 totals 12 residues. V shed 4 bases and J shed 4 bases, with 8 bases lying between them. Germline CDR1 SGHRS, CDR2 YFSETQ. The CDR3 DNA reads TGCGCCAGCAGCAGAGGAGTAGAGACCCAGTACTTC. It translates to CASSRGVETQYF.

Details on this clonotype: A much bigger clone sits one base away, suggesting this may be a read error. This rearrangement joins TRBV20-1 to TRBJ2-3, with D tentatively TRBD2 (6 bases). Germline assignment: CDR1 DFQATT and CDR2 SNEGSKA (reference sequence). The CDR3 is 14 amino acids. CDR3 sequence: CIATLGRAGDTQYF. CDR3 sequence (DNA): TGCATTGCTACACTGGGCAGGGCGGGGGATACGCAGTATTTT.